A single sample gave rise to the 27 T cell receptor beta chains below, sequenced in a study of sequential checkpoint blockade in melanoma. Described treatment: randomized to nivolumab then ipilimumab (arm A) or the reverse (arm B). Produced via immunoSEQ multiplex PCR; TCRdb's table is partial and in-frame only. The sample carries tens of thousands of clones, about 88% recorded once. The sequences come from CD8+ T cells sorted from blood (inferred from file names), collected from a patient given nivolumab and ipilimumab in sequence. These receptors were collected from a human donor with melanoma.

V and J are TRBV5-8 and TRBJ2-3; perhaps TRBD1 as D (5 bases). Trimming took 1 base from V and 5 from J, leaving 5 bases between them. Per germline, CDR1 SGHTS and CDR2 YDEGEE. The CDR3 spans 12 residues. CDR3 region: CASSLRGDTQYF. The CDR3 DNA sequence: TGTGCCAGCAGCTTGAGGGGAGATACGCAGTATTTT.

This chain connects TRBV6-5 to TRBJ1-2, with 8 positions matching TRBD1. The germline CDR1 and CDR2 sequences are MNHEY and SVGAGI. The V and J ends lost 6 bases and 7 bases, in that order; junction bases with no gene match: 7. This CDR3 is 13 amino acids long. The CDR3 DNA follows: TGTGCCAGCAGACAAGGACAGGGCATTGGCTACACCTTC. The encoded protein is CASRQGQGIGYTF.

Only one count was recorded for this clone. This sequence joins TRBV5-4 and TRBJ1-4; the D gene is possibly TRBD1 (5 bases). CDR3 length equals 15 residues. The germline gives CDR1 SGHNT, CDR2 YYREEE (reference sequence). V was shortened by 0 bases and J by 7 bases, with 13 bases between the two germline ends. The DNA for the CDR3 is TGTGCCAGCAGCTTGGCCGGGAGGGGTGGTGAAAAACTGTTTTTT. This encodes CASSLAGRGGEKLFF.

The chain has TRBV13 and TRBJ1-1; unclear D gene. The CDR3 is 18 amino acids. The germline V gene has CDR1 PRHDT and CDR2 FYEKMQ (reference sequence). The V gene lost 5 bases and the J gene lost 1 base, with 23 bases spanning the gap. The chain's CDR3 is CASSQAHFDWTENTEAFF. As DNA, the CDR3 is TGTGCCAGCAGCCAAGCCCATTTCGATTGGACTGAGAACACTGAAGCTTTCTTT. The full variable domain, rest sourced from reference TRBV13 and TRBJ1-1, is AAGVIQSPRHLIKEKRETATLKCYPIPRHDTVYWYQQGPGQDPQFLISFYEKMQSDKGSIPDRFSAQQFSDYHSELNMSSLELGDSALYFCASSQAHFDWTENTEAFFGQGTRLTVV.

The CDR3, as DNA: TGCGCCAGCAGCCATAGCTACAATGAGCAGTTCTTC. It codes for CASSHSYNEQFF. The chain carries TRBV4-1 and TRBJ2-1, with no clear D. The CDR3 is made up of 12 amino acids. Per germline, CDR1 MGHRA and CDR2 YSYEKL. The V and J ends lost 3 bases and 3 bases respectively, with 3 bases between them.

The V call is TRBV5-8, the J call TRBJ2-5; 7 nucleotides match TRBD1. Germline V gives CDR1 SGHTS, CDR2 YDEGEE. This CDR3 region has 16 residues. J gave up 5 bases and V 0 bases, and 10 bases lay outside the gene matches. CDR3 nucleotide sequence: TGTGCCAGCAGCTTGGGACAGGGAGACAAGCCGGAGACCCAGTACTTC. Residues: CASSLGQGDKPETQYF. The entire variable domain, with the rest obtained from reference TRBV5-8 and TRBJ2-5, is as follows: EAGVTQSPTHLIKTRGQQATLRCSPISGHTSVYWYQQALGLGLQFLLWYDEGEERNRGNFPPRFSGRQFPNYSSELNVNALELEDSALYLCASSLGQGDKPETQYFGPGTRLLVL.

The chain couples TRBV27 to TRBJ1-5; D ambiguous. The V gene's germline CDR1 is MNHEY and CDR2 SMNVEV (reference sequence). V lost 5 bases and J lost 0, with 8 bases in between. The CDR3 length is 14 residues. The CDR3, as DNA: TGTGCCAGCAGTCCCAGAAATAGCAATCAGCCCCAGCATTTT. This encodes CASSPRNSNQPQHF.

For the CDR3, the DNA is TGTGCCAGCAGCTCTCGAGGCGTCCATCCCGATGGCTACACCTTC. It translates to CASSSRGVHPDGYTF. The gene calls are TRBV2 and TRBJ1-2; no firm D call. The CDR3 length is 15 residues. The germline gives CDR1 SNHLY, CDR2 FYNNEI. The V end lost 6 bases, the J end lost 6 bases, and 20 bases lay between the germline ends. The entire variable domain, with the rest obtained from reference TRBV2 and TRBJ1-2, is as follows: EPEVTQTPSHQVTQMGQEVILRCVPISNHLYFYWYRQILGQKVEFLVSFYNNEISEKSEIFDDQFSVERPDGSNFTLKIRSTKLEDSAMYFCASSSRGVHPDGYTFGSGTRLTVV.

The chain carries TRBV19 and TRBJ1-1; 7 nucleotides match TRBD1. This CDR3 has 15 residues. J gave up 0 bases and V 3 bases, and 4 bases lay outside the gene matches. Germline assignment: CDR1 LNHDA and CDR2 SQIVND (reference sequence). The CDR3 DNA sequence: TGTGCCAGTAGTATCTATGGGACAGTGAACACTGAAGCTTTCTTT. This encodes CASSIYGTVNTEAFF.

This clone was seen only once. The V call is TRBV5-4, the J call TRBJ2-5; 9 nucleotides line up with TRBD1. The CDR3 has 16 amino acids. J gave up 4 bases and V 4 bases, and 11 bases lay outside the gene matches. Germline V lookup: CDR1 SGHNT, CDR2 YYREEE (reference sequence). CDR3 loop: CASSIGIATGGETQYF. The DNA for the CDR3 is TGTGCCAGCAGCATTGGCATAGCGACAGGGGGAGAGACCCAGTACTTC.

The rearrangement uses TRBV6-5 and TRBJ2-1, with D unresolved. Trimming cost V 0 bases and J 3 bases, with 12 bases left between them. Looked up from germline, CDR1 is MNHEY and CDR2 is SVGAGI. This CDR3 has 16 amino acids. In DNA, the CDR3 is TGTGCCAGCAGTTACTCGATGGCCGTAAGCTACAATGAGCAGTTCTTC. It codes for CASSYSMAVSYNEQFF.

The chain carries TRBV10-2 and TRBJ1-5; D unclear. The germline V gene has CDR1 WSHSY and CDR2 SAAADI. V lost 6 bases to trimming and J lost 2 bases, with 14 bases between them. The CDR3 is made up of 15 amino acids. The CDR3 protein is CASSPGEGGNQPQHF. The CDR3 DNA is TGCGCCAGCAGCCCGGGAGAGGGCGGCAATCAGCCCCAGCATTTT.

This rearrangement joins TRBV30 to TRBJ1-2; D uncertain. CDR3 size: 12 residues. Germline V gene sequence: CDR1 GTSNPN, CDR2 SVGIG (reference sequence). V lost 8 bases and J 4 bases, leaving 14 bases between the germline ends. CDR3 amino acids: CAVEQGGYGYTF. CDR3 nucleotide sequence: TGTGCCGTAGAACAAGGAGGCTATGGCTACACCTTC.

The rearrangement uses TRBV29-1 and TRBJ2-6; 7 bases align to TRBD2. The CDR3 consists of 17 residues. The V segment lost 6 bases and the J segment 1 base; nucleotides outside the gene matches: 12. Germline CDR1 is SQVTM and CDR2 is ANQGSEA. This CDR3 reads CSVLHPLGGSGANVLTF. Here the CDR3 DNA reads TGCAGCGTCCTTCACCCCCTGGGGGGGTCTGGGGCCAACGTCCTGACTTTC.

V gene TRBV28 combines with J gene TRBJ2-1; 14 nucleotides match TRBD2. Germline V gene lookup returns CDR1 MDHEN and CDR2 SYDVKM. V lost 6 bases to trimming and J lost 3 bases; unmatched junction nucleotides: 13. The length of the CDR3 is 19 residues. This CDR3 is CASSYFETSGRADYNEQFF. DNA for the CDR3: TGTGCCAGCAGCTACTTTGAGACTAGCGGGAGGGCCGACTACAATGAGCAGTTCTTC. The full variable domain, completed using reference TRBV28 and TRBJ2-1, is DVKVTQSSRYLVKRTGEKVFLECVQDMDHENMFWYRQDPGLGLRLIYFSYDVKMKEKGDIPEGYSVSREKKERFSLILESASTNQTSMYLCASSYFETSGRADYNEQFFGPGTRLTVL.

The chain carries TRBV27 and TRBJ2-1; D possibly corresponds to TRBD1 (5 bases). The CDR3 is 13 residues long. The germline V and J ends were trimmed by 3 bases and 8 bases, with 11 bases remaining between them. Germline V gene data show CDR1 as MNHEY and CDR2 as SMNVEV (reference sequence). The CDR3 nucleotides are TGTGCCAGCAGTTTCGCAGGGAACTATGAGCAGTTCTTC. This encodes CASSFAGNYEQFF.

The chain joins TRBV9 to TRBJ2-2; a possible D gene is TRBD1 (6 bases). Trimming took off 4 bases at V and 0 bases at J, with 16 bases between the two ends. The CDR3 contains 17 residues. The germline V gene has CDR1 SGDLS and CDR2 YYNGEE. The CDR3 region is CASSTDRIQSNTGELFF. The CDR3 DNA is TGTGCCAGCAGCACTGACAGGATTCAATCGAACACCGGGGAGCTGTTTTTT.

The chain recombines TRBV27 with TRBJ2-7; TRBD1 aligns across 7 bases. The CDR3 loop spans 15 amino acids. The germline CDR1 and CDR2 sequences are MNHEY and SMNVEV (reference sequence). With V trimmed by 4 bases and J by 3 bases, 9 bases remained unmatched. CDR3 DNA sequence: TGTGCCAGCAGTTCCCCAGAGACAGGGTACTACGAGCAGTACTTC. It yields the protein CASSSPETGYYEQYF.

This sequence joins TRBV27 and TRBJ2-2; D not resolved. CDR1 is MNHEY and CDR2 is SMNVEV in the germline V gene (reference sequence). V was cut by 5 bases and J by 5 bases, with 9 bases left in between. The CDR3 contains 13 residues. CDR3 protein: CASSPGSTGELFF. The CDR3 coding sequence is TGTGCCAGCAGTCCTGGCAGTACCGGGGAGCTGTTTTTT.

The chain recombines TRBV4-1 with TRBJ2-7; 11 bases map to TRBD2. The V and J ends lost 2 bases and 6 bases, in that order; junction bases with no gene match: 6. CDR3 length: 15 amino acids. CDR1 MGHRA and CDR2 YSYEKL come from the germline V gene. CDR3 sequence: CASSQLAGGLGEQYF. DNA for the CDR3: TGCGCCAGCAGCCAATTAGCGGGAGGGTTAGGCGAGCAGTACTTC.

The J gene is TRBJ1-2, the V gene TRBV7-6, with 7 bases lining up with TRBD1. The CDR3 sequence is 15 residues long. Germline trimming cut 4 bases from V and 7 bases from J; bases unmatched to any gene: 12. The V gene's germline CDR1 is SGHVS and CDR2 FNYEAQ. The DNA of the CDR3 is TGTGCCAGCAGCTCGCCCCTCCAGGGGGGCGGTGGCTACACCTTC. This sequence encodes CASSSPLQGGGGYTF.

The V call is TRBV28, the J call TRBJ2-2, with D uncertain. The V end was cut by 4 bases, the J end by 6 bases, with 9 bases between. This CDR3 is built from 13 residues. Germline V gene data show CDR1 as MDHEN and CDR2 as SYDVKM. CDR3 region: CASSSRVAGELFF. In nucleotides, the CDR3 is TGTGCCAGCAGTTCCCGGGTCGCCGGGGAGCTGTTTTTT.

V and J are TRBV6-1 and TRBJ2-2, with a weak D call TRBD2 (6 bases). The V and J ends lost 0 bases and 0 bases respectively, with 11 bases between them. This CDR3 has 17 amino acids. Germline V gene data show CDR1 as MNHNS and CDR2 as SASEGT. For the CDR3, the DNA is TGTGCCAGCAGTGAAGCTCCGGGACTCACGAACACCGGGGAGCTGTTTTTT. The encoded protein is CASSEAPGLTNTGELFF.

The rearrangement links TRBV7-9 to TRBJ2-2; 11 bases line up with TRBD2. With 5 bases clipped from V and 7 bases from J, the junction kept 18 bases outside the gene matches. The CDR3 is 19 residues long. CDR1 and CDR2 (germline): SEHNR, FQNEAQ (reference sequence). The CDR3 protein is CASSRSGLTSGKGGGELFF. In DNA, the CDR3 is TGTGCCAGCAGCCGCTCCGGCCTGACTAGCGGGAAGGGGGGCGGGGAGCTGTTTTTT.

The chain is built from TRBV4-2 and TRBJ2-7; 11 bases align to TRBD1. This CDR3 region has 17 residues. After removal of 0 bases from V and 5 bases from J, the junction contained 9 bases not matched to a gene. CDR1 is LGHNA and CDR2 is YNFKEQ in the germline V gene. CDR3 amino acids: CASSQEGGTGGLNEQYF. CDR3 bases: TGTGCCAGCAGCCAAGAAGGTGGGACAGGGGGTTTAAACGAGCAGTACTTC.

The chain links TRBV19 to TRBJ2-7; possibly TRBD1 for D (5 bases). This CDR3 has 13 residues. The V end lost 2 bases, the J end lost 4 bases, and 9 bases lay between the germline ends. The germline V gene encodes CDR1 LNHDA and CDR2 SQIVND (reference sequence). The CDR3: CASSIQGPYEQYF. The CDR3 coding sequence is TGTGCCAGTAGTATACAGGGCCCTTACGAGCAGTACTTC.

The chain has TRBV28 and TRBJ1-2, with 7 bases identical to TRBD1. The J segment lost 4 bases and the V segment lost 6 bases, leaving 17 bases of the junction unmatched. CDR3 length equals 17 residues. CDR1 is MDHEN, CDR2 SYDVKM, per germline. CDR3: CASRSHRYRGTGYGYTF. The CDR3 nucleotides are TGTGCCAGCAGATCCCATAGGTACAGGGGTACGGGCTATGGCTACACCTTC.